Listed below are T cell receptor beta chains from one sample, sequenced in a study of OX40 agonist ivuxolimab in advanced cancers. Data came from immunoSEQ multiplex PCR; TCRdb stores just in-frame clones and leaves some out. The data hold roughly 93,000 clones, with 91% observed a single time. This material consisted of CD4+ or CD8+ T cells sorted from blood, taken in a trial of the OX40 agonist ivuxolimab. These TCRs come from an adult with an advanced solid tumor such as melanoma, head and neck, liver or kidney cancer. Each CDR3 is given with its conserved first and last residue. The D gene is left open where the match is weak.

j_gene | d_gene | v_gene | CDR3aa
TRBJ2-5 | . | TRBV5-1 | CASSVGRLQETQYF
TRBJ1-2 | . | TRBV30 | CAWSVDYGYTF
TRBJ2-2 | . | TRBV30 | CAIRRVGVPGELFF
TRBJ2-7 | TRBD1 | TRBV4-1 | CASSHGTGGSGSSYEQYF
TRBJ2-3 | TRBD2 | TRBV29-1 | CSADLTSGRTDTQYF
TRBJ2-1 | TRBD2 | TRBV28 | CASSSGLAGINEQFF
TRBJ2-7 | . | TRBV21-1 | CAHPEGPGNEQYF
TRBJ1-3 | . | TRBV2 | CASRPQSSGNTIYF
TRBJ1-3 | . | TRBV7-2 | CASSLAPGTGNTIYF
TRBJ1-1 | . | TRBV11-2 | CASSSAPHDRPNTEAFF
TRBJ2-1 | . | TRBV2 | CATRQVPLFF
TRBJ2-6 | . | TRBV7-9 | CASSVPGAGANVLTF
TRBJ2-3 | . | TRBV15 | CATSTGERPDTQYF
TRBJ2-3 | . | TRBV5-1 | CASSFAGHTDTQYF
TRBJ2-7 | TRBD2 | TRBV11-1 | CASSPGTSVLRGHEQYF
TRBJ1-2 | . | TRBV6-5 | CASSYSVFGTDSSYTF
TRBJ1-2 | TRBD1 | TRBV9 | CASSASGGWGYTF
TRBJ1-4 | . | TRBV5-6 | CASSAVGGREKLFF
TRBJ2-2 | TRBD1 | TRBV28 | CASSLGTGAGELFF
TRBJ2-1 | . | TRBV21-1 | CASRNRGKLAGELVNEQFF
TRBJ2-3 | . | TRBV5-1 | CASSRDTGTDTQYF
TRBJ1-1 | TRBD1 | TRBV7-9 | CASSPTGGSTEAFF
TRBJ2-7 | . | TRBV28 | CASSLTNRPPYEQYF
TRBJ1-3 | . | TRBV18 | CASSPPALSLGNTIYF
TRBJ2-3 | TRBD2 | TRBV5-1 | CASRKGGIKTDTQYF
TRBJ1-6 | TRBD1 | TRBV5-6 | CASSLGTVNSPLHF
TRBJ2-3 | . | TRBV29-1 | CSVDREYFDTQYF
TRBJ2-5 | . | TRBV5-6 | CASSFEETQYF
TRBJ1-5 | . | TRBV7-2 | CASSRSNQPQHF
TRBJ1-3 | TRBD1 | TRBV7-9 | CASSGRTGSSGNTIYF
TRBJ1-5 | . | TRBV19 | CASSIGPREAQHF
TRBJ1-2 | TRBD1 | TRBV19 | CASSIEPGQVYGYTF
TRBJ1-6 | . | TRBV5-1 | CASSLVGRYSPLHF
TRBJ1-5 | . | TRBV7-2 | CASSLWGVGNQPQHF
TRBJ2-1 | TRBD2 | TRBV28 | CASVGWLAGEHRIPSSYNEQFF
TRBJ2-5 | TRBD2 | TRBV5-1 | CASSELAGAGETQYF
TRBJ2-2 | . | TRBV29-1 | CSVPRENGPGELFF
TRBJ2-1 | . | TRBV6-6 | CASGWGLLGSYNEQFF
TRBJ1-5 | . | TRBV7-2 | CASSRSTDTVTQHF
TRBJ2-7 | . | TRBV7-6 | CASSLGRLYEQYF
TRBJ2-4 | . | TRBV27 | CASSTSNINIQYF